This T cell receptor beta chain was found in a study of molecular identifiers for immune sequencing clone quantification. At the level of the study: Replicate RNA came from 20,000 or 100,000 naive CD8 cells and was split five ways, and four parts were sequenced.

Findings of the study overall: In naive cells, clones above 20 RNA copies held under 1% of molecules, whereas in effector cells they held over 98%.

TCRdb redid the calling of the PCR reads with MiXCR, one entry per CDR3 protein. The repertoire consists of about 510,000 distinct CDR3 sequences, with around a fifth occurring once and the leading ten covering about 0.84%. The CDR3 is 16 residues long. The germline V and J ends were trimmed by 6 bases and 4 bases, with 19 bases remaining between them. Per the germline V gene, CDR1 is MNHEY and CDR2 is SMNVEV (reference sequence). Concerning this clonotype: Its antigen remains unknown.

Sorted cell numbers of about 18,000 to 1,000,000, with 10%, 30% or 50% RNA, served as input for naive CD8 libraries. Naive CD8 T cells, phenotype CD8+CD4-CCR7+CD45RA+, were sorted. The sample consisted of naive CD8+ T cells from blood, with Jurkat cell RNA spiked in. Subset specified: FACS-sorted CD8+CD4-CCR7+CD45RA+ naive T cells. The V gene is TRBV27, the J gene TRBJ2-1, with a possible D match to TRBD2 (7 bases). This sequence was found in a human donor in good health. Some libraries in this study had Jurkat cell RNA spiked in. The CDR3 region is CASRSEGGTQYNEQFF. The CDR3 DNA reads as TGTGCCAGCAGATCGGAGGGGGGGACCCAATACAATGAGCAGTTCTTC.